This T cell receptor (beta chain) was observed in a study of T cells in localized non-small cell lung cancer. Findings and limits, study-wide: The study linked higher blood T cell density to longer overall survival. There was higher T cell clonality in uninvolved adjacent lung than in tumor, and it was highest there.

Losses at the gene ends were 5 bases for V and 3 bases for J; bases not matched to a gene: 6. Germline V lookup: CDR1 MNHGY, CDR2 SAAAGT. This CDR3 spans 17 amino acids. For this clone: No antigen is known for it.

Generated by immunoSEQ multiplex PCR, the TCRdb table keeps only in-frame clones and is missing some. Of hundreds of clones listed, roughly a sixth were seen once; the top ten hold under 30%. The chain carries TRBV6-8 and TRBJ2-6, with 11 bases aligning to TRBD1. The specimen comprised normal lung tissue next to the tumor, sampled before any cancer treatment. The sequence derives from a female donor aged 60 or older with stage II squamous cell lung carcinoma. CDR3 region: CASSPGTGGFGANVLTF. The CDR3 DNA sequence: TGTGCCAGCAGTCCCGGGACAGGGGGTTTTGGGGCCAACGTCCTGACTTTC.